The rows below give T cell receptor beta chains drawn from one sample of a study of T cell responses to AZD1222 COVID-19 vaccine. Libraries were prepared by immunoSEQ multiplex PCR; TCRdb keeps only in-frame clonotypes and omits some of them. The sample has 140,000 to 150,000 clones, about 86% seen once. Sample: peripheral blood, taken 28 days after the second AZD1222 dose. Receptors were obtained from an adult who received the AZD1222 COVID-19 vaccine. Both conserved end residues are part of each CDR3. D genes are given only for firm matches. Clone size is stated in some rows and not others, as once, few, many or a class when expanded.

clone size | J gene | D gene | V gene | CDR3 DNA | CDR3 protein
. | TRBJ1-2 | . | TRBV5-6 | TGTGCCAGCAGCTTGCCACCAAGGGACTATGGCTACACCTTC | CASSLPPRDYGYTF
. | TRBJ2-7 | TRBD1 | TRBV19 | TGTGCCAGTAGTTATCTGGGACAGGGCGCCTACGAGCAGTACTTC | CASSYLGQGAYEQYF
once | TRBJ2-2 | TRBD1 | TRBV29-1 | TGCAGCGTTGAACTCCGGGACAGGGGGGACACCGGGGAGCTGTTTTTT | CSVELRDRGDTGELFF
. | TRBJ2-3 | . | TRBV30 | TGTGCCTGGACTTTAAGGGGGGCGACGCGAGATACGCAGTATTTT | CAWTLRGATRDTQYF
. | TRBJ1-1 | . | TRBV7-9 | TGTGCCAGCAGCTTAACGGGGGGCGGCACTGAAGCTTTCTTT | CASSLTGGGTEAFF
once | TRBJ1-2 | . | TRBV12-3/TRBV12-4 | TGTGCCAGCAGTCTAGGGGACGGCTACACCTTC | CASSLGDGYTF
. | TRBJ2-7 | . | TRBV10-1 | TGCGCCAGCAGTGTTGCAGGGCCCTACGAGCAGTACTTC | CASSVAGPYEQYF
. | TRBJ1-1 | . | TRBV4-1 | TGCGCCAGCAGCCAAGAAGTGACGAACACTGAAGCTTTCTTT | CASSQEVTNTEAFF
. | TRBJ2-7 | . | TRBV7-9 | TGTGCCAGCAGCTTAGTTGTGCGGGGCGTCTCCTACGAGCAGTACTTC | CASSLVVRGVSYEQYF
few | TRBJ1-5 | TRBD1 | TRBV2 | TGTGCCAGCAGTGCGGGACAGGAAGGTTCGGGCAATCAGCCCCAGCATTTT | CASSAGQEGSGNQPQHF
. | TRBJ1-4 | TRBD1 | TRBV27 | TGTGCCAGCAGTCTAGGACAGGGGGGGGAAAAACTGTTTTTT | CASSLGQGGEKLFF
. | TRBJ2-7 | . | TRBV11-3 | TGTGCCAGCAGCTTTTTCCCAACGGGCGAGCAGTACTTC | CASSFFPTGEQYF
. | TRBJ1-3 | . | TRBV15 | TGTGCCACCAGCAGAGATGTGCAGGTTGACGGCACCATATATTTT | CATSRDVQVDGTIYF
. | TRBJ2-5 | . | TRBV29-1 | TGCAGCGTTGAACAGTGGGAGACCCAGTACTTC | CSVEQWETQYF
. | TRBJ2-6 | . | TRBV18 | TGTGCCAGCTCACCATTAGGGCCCAGCTCTGACTCTGGGGCCAACGTCCTGACTTTC | CASSPLGPSSDSGANVLTF
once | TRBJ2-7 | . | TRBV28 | TGTGCCAGCACCCCGGATAGATACGAGCAGTACTTC | CASTPDRYEQYF
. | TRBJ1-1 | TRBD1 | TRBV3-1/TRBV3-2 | TGTGCCAGCAGCCACGGGACAGGGGAGAGTGAAGCTTTCTTT | CASSHGTGESEAFF
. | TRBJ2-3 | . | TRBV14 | TGTGCCAGCAGCCTTCGACCGGGTGGGGCAGATACGCAGTATTTT | CASSLRPGGADTQYF
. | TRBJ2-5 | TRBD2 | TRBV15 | TGTGCCACCAGCAGGGGGGAGGGGAAAGAGACCCAGTACTTC | CATSRGEGKETQYF
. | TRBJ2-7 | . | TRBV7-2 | TGTGCCAGCAGCCAAACAGGGTACGAGCAGTACTTC | CASSQTGYEQYF
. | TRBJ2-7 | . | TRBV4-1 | TGCGCCAGCAGCCAAGGGGCGGAGGTCTCCTACGAGCAGTACTTC | CASSQGAEVSYEQYF
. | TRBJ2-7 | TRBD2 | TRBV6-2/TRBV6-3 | TGTGCCAGCAGTTACGAGGCTAGCGGGAGTATAAGAGCCCACGAGCAGTACTTC | CASSYEASGSIRAHEQYF
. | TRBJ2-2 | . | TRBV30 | TGTGCCTGGGGGACCGGGGAGCTGTTTTTT | CAWGTGELFF
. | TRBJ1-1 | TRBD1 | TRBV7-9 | TGTGCCAGCAGCACCAAGGCCCGGACAGGGGGCTCTGAAGCTTTCTTT | CASSTKARTGGSEAFF
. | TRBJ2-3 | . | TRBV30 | TGTGCCTGGAGAGGGCCCTGGCAGGTAGATACGCAGTATTTT | CAWRGPWQVDTQYF
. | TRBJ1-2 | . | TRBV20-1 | TGCAGTGCTACCCGGACAGTCGGCTACACCTTC | CSATRTVGYTF
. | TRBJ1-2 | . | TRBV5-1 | TGCGCCAGCAGGGGGGAAACCTATGGCTACACCTTC | CASRGETYGYTF
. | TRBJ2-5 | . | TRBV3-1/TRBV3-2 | TGTGCCAGCAGCCCAGGTGAGACCCAGTACTTC | CASSPGETQYF
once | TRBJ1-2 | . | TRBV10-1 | TGCGCCAGCAGTGAGCAGGTTAACTATGGCTACACCTTC | CASSEQVNYGYTF
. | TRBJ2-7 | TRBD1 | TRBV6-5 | TGTGCCAGCAGGCAACGGGACAGGGACAGCGAGCAGTACTTC | CASRQRDRDSEQYF
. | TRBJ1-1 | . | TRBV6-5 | TGTGCCAGCAGTTACTCTACAGGGAGTGGTACTGAAGCTTTCTTT | CASSYSTGSGTEAFF
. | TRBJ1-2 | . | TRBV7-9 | TGTGCCAGCGGGTGGGGGGGCGACTATGGCTACACCTTC | CASGWGGDYGYTF
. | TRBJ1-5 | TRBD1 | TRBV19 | TGTGCCAGTAGTTTGGGACAGGCTAGCAATCAGCCCCAGCATTTT | CASSLGQASNQPQHF
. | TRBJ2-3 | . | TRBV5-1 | TGCGCCAGCAGCGTTAGTGGACAGCCCCCCCATACGCAGTATTTT | CASSVSGQPPHTQYF
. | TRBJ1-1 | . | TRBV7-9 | TGTGCCAGCAGCCCAGGGACCTCTGAAGCTTTCTTT | CASSPGTSEAFF
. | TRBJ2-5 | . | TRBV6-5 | TGTGCCACCCACAGAGCGGAGACCCAGTACTTC | CATHRAETQYF
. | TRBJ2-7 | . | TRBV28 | TGTGCCAGCAGTTTGGGATCCTACGAGCAGTACTTC | CASSLGSYEQYF
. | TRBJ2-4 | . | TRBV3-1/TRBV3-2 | TGTGCCAGCAGCCAAGTAGGATCTGGAAACATTCAGTACTTC | CASSQVGSGNIQYF
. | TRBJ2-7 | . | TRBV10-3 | TGTGCCATCAGGGACAGTTTAGGCGAGCAGTACTTC | CAIRDSLGEQYF
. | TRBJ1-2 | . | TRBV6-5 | TGTGCCAGCAGTCAGGGGAGGGGCTATGGCTACACCTTC | CASSQGRGYGYTF
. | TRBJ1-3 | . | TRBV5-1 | TGCGCCAGCAGCCAGAGCCCTGGAAACACCATATATTTT | CASSQSPGNTIYF
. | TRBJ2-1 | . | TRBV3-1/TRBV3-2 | TGTGCCAGCAGCCAAGAATCGGGGCATGAGCAGTTCTTC | CASSQESGHEQFF
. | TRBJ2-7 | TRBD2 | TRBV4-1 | TGCGCCAGCAGCCAAGGGCTCGCGGGGGGCACCTACGAGCAGTACTTC | CASSQGLAGGTYEQYF
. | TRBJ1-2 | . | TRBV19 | TGTGCCAGTAGTCGAGGTGGGGACTACTATGGCTACACCTTC | CASSRGGDYYGYTF